The 25 T cell receptor beta chains listed next were all sequenced from one sample in a study of control samples from healthy donors and cancer patients. TCRdb keeps only in-frame clones here, not all; method: immunoSEQ multiplex PCR. The sample has 45,000 to 60,000 clones, 94% seen once. The sample was blood. The receptors stem from a man aged 25 to 45 in good health.

This chain uses TRBV5-1 with TRBJ2-7; possible D gene TRBD2, 5 bases. This CDR3 is 14 amino acids long. V was pared by 2 bases and J by 4 bases, with 13 bases between. CDR1 is SGHRS, CDR2 YFSETQ, per germline. The CDR3 reads CASSFTTDSYEQYF. The CDR3 nucleotides read TGCGCCAGCAGCTTTACGACGGACTCTTACGAGCAGTACTTC.

This rearrangement joins TRBV3-1 (or the pseudogene TRBV3-2) to TRBJ2-7; TRBD1 agrees at 9 bases. Germline-derived CDR1 and CDR2 are LGHDT and YNNKEL (reference sequence). The CDR3 is made up of 14 amino acids. J lost 1 base, V lost 6 bases, and 4 bases had no gene match. The CDR3 nucleotides read TGTGCCAGCAGTATGGGACAGGGTTCCTACGAGCAGTACTTC. The encoded protein is CASSMGQGSYEQYF.

V and J are TRBV30 and TRBJ1-5; tentative D call: TRBD1 (6 bases). CDR1 is GTSNPN and CDR2 is SVGIG in the germline V gene (reference sequence). The CDR3 contains 13 residues. Trimming pared 4 bases from V and 7 bases from J, leaving 14 bases between. CDR3 bases: TGTGCCTGGACTACAGGGCTCAAGCAGCCCCAGCATTTT. Translation: CAWTTGLKQPQHF.

As regards this clone: Distinct nucleotide sequences in the sample also encode this CDR3. The rearrangement links TRBV5-1 to TRBJ2-3, with D perhaps matching TRBD1 (6 bases). The CDR3 loop spans 14 amino acids. V lost 0 bases and J lost 2, with 7 bases in between. CDR1 is SGHRS, CDR2 YFSETQ, per germline. The CDR3 DNA reads as TGCGCCAGCAGCTTGGGACAGGTCACAGATACGCAGTATTTT. Translating it yields CASSLGQVTDTQYF.

This chain uses TRBV18 with TRBJ1-3; 9 bases fit TRBD1. Germline values: CDR1 KGHSH, CDR2 LQKENI. The CDR3 length is 15 residues. With 3 bases clipped from V and 8 bases from J, the junction kept 8 bases outside the gene matches. DNA of the CDR3: TGTGCCAGCTCACCCGGACAGGGGACGGGGGACACCATATATTTT. Translation gives CASSPGQGTGDTIYF.

V usage is TRBV5-5 and J usage is TRBJ2-2; either TRBD1 or TRBD2 may supply D (6 bases each). Trimming stripped 4 bases from V and 6 bases from J, with 19 bases between. Germline CDR1 is SGHKS and CDR2 is YYEKEE (reference sequence). The CDR3 consists of 16 residues. The CDR3 nucleotides are TGTGCCAGCAGCCCGGAGGGGGTAGCGCTAGCCGGGGAGCTGTTTTTT. Translation gives CASSPEGVALAGELFF.

This clone is medium-sized (0.01 to 0.1%) within its sample. V gene TRBV12-3 or TRBV12-4 combines with J gene TRBJ1-1, with 9 bases lining up with TRBD1. Losses at the gene ends were 1 base for V and 8 bases for J; bases not matched to a gene: 2. CDR3 length equals 13 residues. The CDR3 spells CASSLGGTGEAFF. DNA of the CDR3: TGTGCCAGCAGTTTAGGGGGGACAGGGGAAGCTTTCTTT.

The rearrangement joins TRBV30 to TRBJ1-4; no clear D gene. The V and J ends lost 3 bases and 0 bases respectively, with 11 bases between them. The CDR3 sequence is 15 residues long. CDR1 and CDR2 (germline): GTSNPN, SVGIG (reference sequence). CDR3 in amino acids: CAWRKQKTTNEKLFF. CDR3 sequence (DNA): TGTGCCTGGAGGAAACAGAAAACAACTAATGAAAAACTGTTTTTT.

Concerning this clone: One junction end disagrees with the germline gene, perhaps due to a read error. The chain uses TRBV28 and TRBJ2-4; 8 nucleotides align to TRBD1. The CDR3 runs 14 residues. In germline, CDR1 is MDHEN, CDR2 SYDVKM. CDR3 bases: TGTGCCAGCAGTTCTCCCCTCGGGACAGGTATTCAATACTTC. Its translation: CASSSPLGTGIQYF.

The rearrangement uses TRBV28 and TRBJ1-6; 9 bases are a match to TRBD1. This CDR3 has 16 amino acids. Germline CDR1 MDHEN, CDR2 SYDVKM. The J segment lost 10 bases and the V segment lost 8 bases, leaving 15 bases of the junction unmatched. CDR3 residues: CASLQLTGGRGSPLHF. In nucleotides, the CDR3 is TGTGCCAGCCTCCAATTAACAGGGGGCCGGGGATCACCCCTCCACTTT.

The V gene is TRBV29-1, the J gene TRBJ2-2, with 7 bases lining up with TRBD2. This CDR3 has 13 amino acids. With V trimmed by 4 bases and J by 6 bases, 5 bases remained unmatched. CDR1 SQVTM and CDR2 ANQGSEA come from the germline V gene. The CDR3 protein is CSVVGLAAGELFF. The DNA for the CDR3 is TGCAGCGTTGTCGGGCTAGCGGCCGGGGAGCTGTTTTTT.

In its sample, this clone was seen once. The rearrangement links TRBV5-1 to TRBJ1-2; possible D gene TRBD1, 6 bases. V was shortened by 0 bases and J by 1 base, with 10 bases between the two germline ends. CDR1 is SGHRS and CDR2 is YFSETQ in the germline V gene. This CDR3 has 15 residues. The CDR3 loop reads CASSLGDRFNYGYTF. DNA for the CDR3: TGCGCCAGCAGCTTGGGTGACAGGTTTAACTATGGCTACACCTTC.

The rearrangement uses TRBV9 and TRBJ2-3; tentatively, D is TRBD1 or TRBD2 (6 bases each). CDR3 length equals 14 residues. CDR1 is SGDLS and CDR2 is YYNGEE in the germline V gene. Deletions cut 0 bases from V and 4 bases from J, with 9 bases between. CDR3 nucleotides: TGTGCCAGCAGCGTAGGGGGGGCCCCAGATACGCAGTATTTT. Translation gives CASSVGGAPDTQYF.

The chain couples TRBV29-1 to TRBJ1-5; D is possibly TRBD1 (5 bases). Between the trimmed V and J ends, which lost 5 bases and 1 base, there was a span of 12 bases. Germline values: CDR1 SQVTM, CDR2 ANQGSEA. There are 14 residues in the CDR3. This chain's CDR3 is CSVNTGRSNQPQHF. The CDR3 region has the DNA TGCAGCGTTAACACAGGACGAAGCAATCAGCCCCAGCATTTT. Full variable domain (rest looked up from reference TRBV29-1 and TRBJ1-5): SAVISQKPSRDICQRGTSLTIQCQVDSQVTMMFWYRQQPGQSLTLIATANQGSEATYESGFVIDKFPISRPNLTFSTLTVSNMSPEDSSIYLCSVNTGRSNQPQHFGDGTRLSIL.

The chain recombines TRBV24-1 with TRBJ1-1, with 9 nucleotides matching TRBD1. The V and J ends lost 2 bases and 2 bases, in that order; junction bases with no gene match: 5. CDR3 length: 16 amino acids. Per germline, CDR1 KGHDR and CDR2 SFDVKD. The CDR3 loop is CATSDSPTGGNTEAFF. Written as DNA, the CDR3 is TGTGCCACCAGTGATTCTCCGACAGGGGGAAACACTGAAGCTTTCTTT.

The V gene is TRBV30, the J gene TRBJ1-5, with D maybe TRBD1 (6 bases). Per germline, CDR1 GTSNPN and CDR2 SVGIG (reference sequence). The CDR3 length is 14 residues. V was clipped by 2 bases and J by 5 bases, with 13 bases between them. DNA of the CDR3: TGTGCCTGGAGTACAGGGTATGGGGATCAGCCCCAGCATTTT. It codes for CAWSTGYGDQPQHF.

The rearrangement joins TRBV5-4 to TRBJ2-7; tentatively, D is TRBD2 (6 bases). V lost 1 base and J lost 0, with 14 bases in between. CDR1 is SGHNT and CDR2 is YYREEE in the germline V gene (reference sequence). This CDR3 is built from 16 residues. DNA of the CDR3: TGTGCCAGCAGCTTGATCATCGGGAGATTCTCCTACGAGCAGTACTTC. This encodes CASSLIIGRFSYEQYF.

V gene TRBV5-1 combines with J gene TRBJ2-5, with TRBD2 as a possible D gene (7 bases). CDR1 and CDR2 (germline): SGHRS, YFSETQ. V lost 5 bases and J lost 5, with 19 bases in between. CDR3 length equals 15 residues. The CDR3 loop reads CASRSRGGERETQYF. In nucleotides, the CDR3 is TGCGCCAGCAGGTCTCGCGGGGGCGAAAGGGAGACCCAGTACTTC.

The chain recombines TRBV27 with TRBJ2-1, with 7 bases lining up with TRBD1. The CDR3 length is 15 residues. The ends lost 5 bases at V and 5 bases at J; junction bases unmatched: 9. CDR1 is MNHEY, CDR2 SMNVEV, per germline (reference sequence). The DNA for the CDR3 is TGTGCCAGCAGTCTCACAGGGGCCGGGAACAATGAGCAGTTCTTC. Amino acids: CASSLTGAGNNEQFF.

The chain employs TRBV19 and TRBJ2-1, with a weak D call TRBD1 (5 bases). CDR1 LNHDA and CDR2 SQIVND come from the germline V gene (reference sequence). With 5 bases removed from V and 8 bases from J, the gap between germline ends came to 13 bases. The CDR3 is made up of 13 amino acids. The CDR3 here is CASSPPGFDEQFF. Written as DNA, the CDR3 is TGTGCCAGTAGTCCCCCAGGGTTTGATGAGCAGTTCTTC. Supplemented by reference TRBV19 and TRBJ2-1, the full variable domain reads DGGITQSPKYLFRKEGQNVTLSCEQNLNHDAMYWYRQDPGQGLRLIYYSQIVNDFQKGDIAEGYSVSREKKESFPLTVTSAQKNPTAFYLCASSPPGFDEQFFGPGTRLTVL.

The genes are TRBV18 and TRBJ1-4, with TRBD1 matching over 7 bases. Trimming cost V 0 bases and J 8 bases; bases outside gene matches: 9. The CDR3 has 16 amino acids. CDR1 is KGHSH, CDR2 LQKENI, per germline. The CDR3 sequence is CASSPPNSGTEEKLFF. For the CDR3, the DNA is TGTGCCAGCTCACCACCGAATTCCGGGACAGAAGAAAAACTGTTTTTT.

The chain employs TRBV6-5 and TRBJ1-1; 7 nucleotides match TRBD1. The trim removed 1 base at V and 0 bases at J, leaving 2 bases unmatched. The CDR3 has 15 amino acids. Per germline, CDR1 MNHEY and CDR2 SVGAGI. CDR3 residues: CASSYLTGMNTEAFF. Written as DNA, the CDR3 is TGTGCCAGCAGTTACTTGACAGGGATGAACACTGAAGCTTTCTTT.

The genes are TRBV2 and TRBJ1-6, with D tentatively TRBD1 (5 bases). This CDR3 region has 15 residues. Germline assignment: CDR1 SNHLY and CDR2 FYNNEI. Trimming took off 9 bases at V and 5 bases at J, with 17 bases between the two ends. This CDR3 is CASSGRISDNSPLHF. CDR3 DNA sequence: TGTGCCAGTTCAGGGAGGATTTCGGATAATTCACCCCTCCACTTT.

Only one count was recorded for this clone. This chain links TRBV12-5 with TRBJ2-3; D is unclear. V gave up 3 bases and J gave up 3 bases, with 10 bases separating them. The CDR3 loop spans 14 amino acids. Germline CDR1 reads LGHNT; CDR2 reads FRNRAP. The CDR3, as DNA: TGTGCTAGTGGTTTTGGTAGGGTGACAGATACGCAGTATTTT. Translated: CASGFGRVTDTQYF.

The chain combines TRBV19 with TRBJ1-6, with TRBD1 matching over 7 bases. Germline V CDR1 and CDR2: LNHDA, SQIVND (reference sequence). V shed 3 bases and J 7 bases; nucleotides not matched to a gene: 3. The CDR3 has 14 residues. The CDR3 nucleotides are TGTGCCAGTAGTATGACAGGGAGGAATTCACCCCTCCACTTT. Translating it yields CASSMTGRNSPLHF.